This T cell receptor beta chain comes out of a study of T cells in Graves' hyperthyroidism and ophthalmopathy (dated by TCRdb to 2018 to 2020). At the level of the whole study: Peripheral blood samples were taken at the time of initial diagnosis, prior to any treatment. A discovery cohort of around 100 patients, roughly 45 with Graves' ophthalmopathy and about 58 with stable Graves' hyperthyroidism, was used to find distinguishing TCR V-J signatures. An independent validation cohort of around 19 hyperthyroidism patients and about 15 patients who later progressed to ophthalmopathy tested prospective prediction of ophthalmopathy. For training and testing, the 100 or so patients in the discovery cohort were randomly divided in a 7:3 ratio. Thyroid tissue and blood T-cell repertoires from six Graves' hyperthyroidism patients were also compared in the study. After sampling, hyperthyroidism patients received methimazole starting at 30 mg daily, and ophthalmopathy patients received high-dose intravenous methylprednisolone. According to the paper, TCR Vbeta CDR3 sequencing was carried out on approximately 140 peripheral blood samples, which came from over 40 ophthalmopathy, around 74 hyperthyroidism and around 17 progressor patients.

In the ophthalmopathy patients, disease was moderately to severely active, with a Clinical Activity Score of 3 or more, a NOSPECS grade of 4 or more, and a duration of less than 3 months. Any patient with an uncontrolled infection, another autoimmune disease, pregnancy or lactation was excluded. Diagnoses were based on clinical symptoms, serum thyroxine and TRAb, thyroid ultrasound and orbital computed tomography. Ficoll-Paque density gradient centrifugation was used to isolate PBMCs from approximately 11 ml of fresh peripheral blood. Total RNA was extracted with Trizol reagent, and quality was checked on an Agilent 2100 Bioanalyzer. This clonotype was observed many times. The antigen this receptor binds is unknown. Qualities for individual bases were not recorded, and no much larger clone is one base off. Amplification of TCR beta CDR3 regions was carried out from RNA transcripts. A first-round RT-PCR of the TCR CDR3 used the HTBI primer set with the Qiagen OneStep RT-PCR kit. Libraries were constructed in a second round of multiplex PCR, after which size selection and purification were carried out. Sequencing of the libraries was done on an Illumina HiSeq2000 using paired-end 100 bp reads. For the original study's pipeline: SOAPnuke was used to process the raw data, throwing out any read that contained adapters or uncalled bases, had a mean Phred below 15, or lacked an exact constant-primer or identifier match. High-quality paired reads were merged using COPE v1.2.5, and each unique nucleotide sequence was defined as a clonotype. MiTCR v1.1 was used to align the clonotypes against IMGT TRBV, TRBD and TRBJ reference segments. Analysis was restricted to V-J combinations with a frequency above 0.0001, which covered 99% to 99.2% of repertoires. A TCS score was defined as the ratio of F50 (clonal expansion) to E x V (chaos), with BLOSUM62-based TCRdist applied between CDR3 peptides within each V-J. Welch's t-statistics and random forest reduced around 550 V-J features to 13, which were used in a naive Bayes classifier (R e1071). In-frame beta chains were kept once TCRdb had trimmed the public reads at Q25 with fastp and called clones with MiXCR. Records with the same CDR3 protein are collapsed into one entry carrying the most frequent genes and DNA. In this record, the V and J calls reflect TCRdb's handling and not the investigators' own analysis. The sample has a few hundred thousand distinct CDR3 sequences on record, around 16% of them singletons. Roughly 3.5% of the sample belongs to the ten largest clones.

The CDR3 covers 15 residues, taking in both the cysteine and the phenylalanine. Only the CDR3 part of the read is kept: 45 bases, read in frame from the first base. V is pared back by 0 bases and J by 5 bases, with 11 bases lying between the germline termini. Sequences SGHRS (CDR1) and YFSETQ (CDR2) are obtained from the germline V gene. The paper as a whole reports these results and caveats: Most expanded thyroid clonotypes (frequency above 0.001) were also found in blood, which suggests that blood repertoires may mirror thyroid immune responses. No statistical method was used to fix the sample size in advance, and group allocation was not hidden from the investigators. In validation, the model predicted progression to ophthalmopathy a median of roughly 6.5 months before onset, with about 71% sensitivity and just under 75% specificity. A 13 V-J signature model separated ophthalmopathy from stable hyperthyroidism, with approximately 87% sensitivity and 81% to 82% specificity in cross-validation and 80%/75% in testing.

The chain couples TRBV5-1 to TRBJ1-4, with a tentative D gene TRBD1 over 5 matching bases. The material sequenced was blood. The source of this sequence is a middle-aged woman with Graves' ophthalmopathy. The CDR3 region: CASSLAGTANEKLFF. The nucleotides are TGCGCCAGCAGCTTGGCCGGGACCGCGAATGAAAAACTGTTTTTT.